This TCR beta chain emerged from a study of shared clonotypes between healthy human individuals. Whole-study findings and limits: Between a handful of donors, naive CD4 clonotypes were shared at a level of around 4.9%.

Naive CD8 cells lacked CD45RO and underwent positive selection for CCR7, leaving out terminally differentiated effector memory CD45RA+ cells. Only Caucasian adults living in Nashville, Tennessee made up the donor group. Per the germline V gene, CDR1 is MNHNS and CDR2 is SASEGT. The CDR3 runs 13 residues. V trimming: 6 bases; J trimming: 2 bases; junction bases outside the gene matches: 3. Produced via immunoSEQ multiplex PCR; TCRdb's table is partial and in-frame only. The profile shows 800,000 to 950,000 clones, 96% of them singletons. This clone was seen more than once but under ten times. Its antigen remains unknown.

The receptor was isolated from a young man in good health. The sequenced material came from naive CD8+ T cells sorted from blood. This chain joins TRBV6-1 and TRBJ2-5, with 7 bases lining up with TRBD2. For the CDR3, the DNA is TGTGCCAGCAGGGCGGGACTACAAGAGACCCAGTACTTC. Its protein product is CASRAGLQETQYF.